Sequencing of this T cell receptor beta chain was carried out in a study of blood T cell repertoires in COVID-19. Background on the study: The cDNA or gDNA used as material had been derived from T cells, B-cell-depleted T cells, or PBMCs.

This clone was recorded only once. Patients at the Seattle site were enrolled during active infection and followed longitudinally. This CDR3 has 14 amino acids. Germline CDR1 is SNHLY and CDR2 is FYNNEI. V lost 0 bases and J 4 bases, leaving 7 bases between the germline ends. In the authors' workflow: Reference gene primer amplification in the assay estimated nucleated cell counts. Profiling relied on immunoSEQ multiplex PCR, and the TCRdb table lists in-frame clones only, not all of them. V, J and clone size were drawn from that table, and D and trimming were deduced from the DNA. The data hold 350,000 to 450,000 clones, with about 88% observed a single time.

The V gene is TRBV2, the J gene TRBJ2-1; D gene unclear. The TCR was taken from a woman between 55 and 75 years old with COVID-19, enrolled during active disease. Source material: peripheral blood. CDR3 nucleotides: TGTGCCAGCAGTGAAGCATCGGTGTACAATGAGCAGTTCTTC. Its protein product is CASSEASVYNEQFF.